These T cell receptor beta chains were read from a single sample in a study of blood T cell repertoires in COVID-19. Method: immunoSEQ multiplex PCR; TCRdb's copy keeps in-frame clones and lacks some. The top ten clones hold 0.3% to 0.4% of a sample with 35,000 to 45,000 clones, 90% to 95% of them seen once. The material sequenced was peripheral blood. These receptors originate from a man in his fifties or sixties with COVID-19, enrolled during active disease. Each CDR3 is given with its conserved first and last residue. A D gene is named only where the DNA matches it firmly.

j_gene	len	d_gene	v_gene	CDR3aa	CDR3nt
TRBJ2-1	14	NA	TRBV6-5	CATKMTGDYNEQFF	TGTGCCACCAAGATGACGGGGGACTACAATGAGCAGTTCTTC
TRBJ1-5	15	NA	TRBV19	CASSITSGGNQPQHF	TGTGCCAGTAGTATAACATCAGGGGGCAATCAGCCCCAGCATTTT
TRBJ2-1	12	NA	TRBV6-2/TRBV6-3	CASSYSSTQQFF	TGTGCCAGCAGTTACAGTTCCACTCAGCAGTTCTTC
TRBJ1-1	14	NA	TRBV4-2	CASSPDPGGPEAFF	TGTGCCAGCAGCCCTGACCCCGGGGGTCCCGAAGCTTTCTTT
TRBJ2-7	15	TRBD1	TRBV27	CASRSHGTAAYEQYF	TGTGCCAGCAGATCCCACGGGACAGCGGCCTACGAGCAGTACTTC
TRBJ2-2	13	NA	TRBV7-2	CASTDKGTGELFF	TGTGCCAGCACGGACAAGGGCACCGGGGAGCTGTTTTTT
TRBJ2-3	13	NA	TRBV6-5	CASSTTRGHTQYF	TGTGCCAGCAGTACCACTAGAGGCCATACGCAGTATTTT
TRBJ1-5	17	NA	TRBV4-1	CASSQAGGAGGNQPQHF	TGCGCCAGCAGCCAAGCTGGGGGGGCAGGGGGCAATCAGCCCCAGCATTTT
TRBJ1-6	14	NA	TRBV15	CATSLDQYNSPLHF	TGTGCCACCAGCCTAGACCAGTATAATTCACCCCTCCACTTT
TRBJ1-4	16	TRBD1	TRBV19	CASRMGQAATNEKLFF	TGTGCCAGTAGGATGGGACAGGCCGCAACTAATGAAAAACTGTTTTTT
TRBJ2-2	15	NA	TRBV29-1	CSVEEAGAPTGELFF	TGCAGCGTTGAAGAGGCAGGGGCGCCCACCGGGGAGCTGTTTTTT
TRBJ2-7	14	NA	TRBV7-8	CASSLASPGYEQYF	TGTGCCAGCAGCTTAGCGAGTCCCGGTTACGAGCAGTACTTC
TRBJ1-1	13	TRBD1	TRBV4-1	CASSETGVREAFF	TGCGCCAGCAGCGAAACAGGGGTCCGTGAAGCTTTCTTT
TRBJ2-3	16	NA	TRBV10-3	CAISERPGDGRDTQYF	TGTGCCATCAGTGAGCGCCCGGGGGATGGAAGGGATACGCAGTATTTT
TRBJ2-2	15	NA	TRBV6-1	CASSEASGNTGELFF	TGTGCCAGCAGTGAAGCTAGCGGGAACACCGGGGAGCTGTTTTTT
TRBJ2-7	15	TRBD2	TRBV5-8	CASSRRTSGSYEQYF	TGTGCCAGCAGCCGCCGGACTAGCGGATCCTACGAGCAGTACTTC
TRBJ1-2	14	NA	TRBV7-2	CASSLDQGNYGYTF	TGTGCCAGCAGTCTCGACCAGGGAAACTATGGCTACACCTTC
TRBJ2-7	15	NA	TRBV2	CASGGVGGLTYEQYF	TGTGCCAGCGGGGGCGTGGGGGGGCTGACCTACGAGCAGTACTTC
TRBJ1-2	16	NA	TRBV7-9	CASSSPTQEIIYGYTF	TGTGCCAGCAGCTCGCCCACACAGGAAATTATATATGGCTACACCTTC
TRBJ1-6	17	TRBD1	TRBV6-1	CASSDSNRGARNSPLHF	TGTGCCAGCAGTGATTCCAACAGGGGCGCACGAAATTCACCCCTCCACTTT
TRBJ1-2	13	NA	TRBV5-5	CASRLGGNYGYTF	TGTGCCAGCAGGCTGGGGGGGAACTATGGCTACACCTTC
TRBJ2-1	14	TRBD1	TRBV9	CASSDPRDRGTQFF	TGTGCCAGCAGCGACCCCCGTGACAGGGGAACCCAGTTCTTC
TRBJ1-1	13	NA	TRBV2	CASSEAGNTEAFF	TGTGCCAGCAGTGAGGCGGGGAACACTGAAGCTTTCTTT
TRBJ1-6	15	NA	TRBV10-3	CAISVETANNSPLHF	TGTGCCATCAGTGTTGAAACAGCTAATAATTCACCCCTCCACTTT
TRBJ2-7	15	TRBD1	TRBV5-4	CASSLGTGSSYEQYF	TGTGCCAGCAGCCTGGGGACAGGGAGCTCCTACGAGCAGTACTTC
TRBJ1-5	18	NA	TRBV4-1	CASSVRDTRAAGNQPQHF	TGCGCCAGCAGCGTAAGAGACACTAGGGCCGCCGGGAATCAGCCCCAGCATTTT
TRBJ1-1	12	NA	TRBV5-1	CASSFGNTEAFF	TGCGCCAGCAGCTTCGGGAACACTGAAGCTTTCTTT
TRBJ1-3	16	NA	TRBV6-1	CASSVSGIRSGNTIYF	TGTGCCAGCAGTGTCTCAGGGATACGCTCTGGAAACACCATATATTTT
TRBJ1-2	18	NA	TRBV7-8	CASSSTRITQGYIYGYTF	TGTGCCAGCAGCTCCACCCGCATTACCCAGGGGTACATCTATGGCTACACCTTC
TRBJ1-6	13	NA	TRBV2	CASSIGADSPLHF	TGTGCCAGCAGTATTGGGGCCGATTCACCCCTCCACTTT
TRBJ2-7	15	TRBD2	TRBV19	CASSAGLAGTYEQYF	TGTGCCAGTAGTGCGGGACTAGCGGGGACCTACGAGCAGTACTTC
TRBJ1-2	14	TRBD1	TRBV28	CASSFRGQGYGYTF	TGTGCCAGCAGTTTCAGGGGGCAGGGCTATGGCTACACCTTC